This T cell receptor beta chain is from a study of blood T cells in healthy people across ages (dated by TCRdb to 2015 to 2017). For the study in its entirety: In model experiments, template switching captured about one uniquely barcoded TCR beta cDNA molecule for every two T cells. Using the same blood draw, the study looked at two additional independent replicas of 1 million unique cDNA reads for two donors, one aged 18 to 30 and the other aged 80 or older. The donors were split into four age groups: young (average about 16 years), middle-aged (39), aged (62) and long-lived (roughly 80). Age-related changes in TCR beta repertoire diversity were measured in the study by deep sequencing normalized with unique cDNA molecular identifiers. Beyond this particular receptor, the publication reports: Estimates of total diversity based on one million sequenced T cells were regarded as lower bounds and as underestimates. As age increased, observed TCR beta diversity per million T cells dropped in a roughly linear way, and a significant reduction was already evident by age about 36. Because donor CMV infection status was unknown, age-related changes in expanded clonotypes were potentially confounded. Compared with the aged group, the long-lived group had more naive CD4+ T cells, fewer expanded clones and increased TCR diversity, a pattern suggesting age selection. Because profiling used bulk unsorted PBMCs, naive and antigen-experienced compartments could not be compared conclusively. The percentage of naive T cells measured by flow cytometry correlated strongly with observed TCR beta diversity.

Donors were 39 systemically healthy Caucasian individuals from Russia aged roughly 6 to 100 years. Each donor gave 8 to 10 milliliters of peripheral blood, drawn into EDTA-treated Vacutainer tubes. Ficoll-Paque density-gradient centrifugation was used to isolate PBMCs, with at least 6 million per sample. Trizol reagent was used to extract total RNA from PBMCs, with at least 6 micrograms per sample. Naive CD45RAhigh/CD27high T cell percentages were measured by flow cytometry on a PBMC aliquot from every donor. The method was 5' RACE. The sequencer was an Illumina HiSeq 2500. A second PCR of about 6 to 11 cycles was performed with a sample-barcoded 5' primer and a J-beta primer mix. A template-switch 5' adaptor carrying 12 random nucleotides introduced a unique molecular identifier onto each TCR beta cDNA molecule. At least 2.5 million CDR3-containing paired-end reads were obtained from each sample. First-strand cDNA synthesis was performed from all RNA using the Mint cDNA synthesis kit, with priming by a TRBC-specific oligonucleotide. All cDNA was treated with uracil-DNA glycosylase and then went through a first 18-cycle PCR with the universal primers M1SS and BC2_uni_R. In the authors' own workflow: For normalization, 1 million high-quality reads were randomly selected from each sample, with every read carrying a distinct molecular identifier. Instead of being binned into consensus sequences, reads that shared molecular identifiers were thrown out. MiTCR, with a Q25 quality threshold and the strictest error-elimination algorithm, was used for CDR3 identification, clonotype clustering and error correction. Lower-bound total TCR beta diversity was estimated with a nonparametric unseen species model using Euler transformation. TCRdb applied fastp at Q25 and MiXCR to the public reads, then kept only in-frame beta chains. CDR3 protein sequences are deduplicated, and each keeps its most common genes and DNA. It is TCRdb's table, rather than the study itself, that gives the V and J calls and clone size. The sample yields 550,000 to 650,000 distinct CDR3 sequences; about 26% were counted once. Clones ranked in the top ten supply over 3.5% of the sample.

A few counts support this clonotype. What antigen it recognizes has not been identified. No base qualities exist here, and no much larger clone lies one base off it. V lost 6 bases and J lost 13 bases, and the count of bases not matched to a germline gene is 9. Counted from cysteine to phenylalanine, this CDR3 has 14 amino acids. The DNA shown is the 42-base CDR3, in frame from base 1. The same data also contributed to another study, on T cells of mothers and their children. That second publication adds: Donors were nine systemically healthy Caucasian individuals: three mothers and their six children. cDNA synthesis consumed the entire amount of extracted RNA, loaded at roughly 1.5 ug RNA in each 15 ul reaction. In the second PCR, the M1S primer introduced both the sample barcodes and 2-4 random nucleotides. Each mother yielded over 8.5 million TCR beta CDR3 reads and each child 2.5 million to 3 million reads. Thymic selection shapes the output of TCR recombination in a similar way in related and unrelated pairs, and inherited differences have a minor effect. Normalized repertoire overlap was always found to be slightly, but never significantly, higher in related mother-child pairs than in unrelated mother-child pairs. No persistent microchimeric T cell clones were found, with a detection sensitivity of approximately 100 clones per million clonotypes. In the study, deep NGS was used to compare the TCR beta repertoires of mothers and children, and features distinguishing related mother-child pairs from unrelated individuals were sought. The mean age was around 40 +/- 4 years for the mothers and approximately 11 +/- 4 years for the children. After adapter ligation with NEBNext reagents, the libraries were sequenced on Illumina HiSeq 2000 with 100+100 nt paired-end reads. Mother and child libraries were prepared a month apart and sequenced in separate runs to prevent cross-contamination. Each donor had between about 450,000 and 2,100,000 distinct TCR beta clonotypes identified. Naive TCR beta clonotypes were estimated from low-frequency clonotypes matched to each donor's FACS-determined naive share, without sorting.

The chain is assembled from TRBV12-3 or TRBV12-4 and TRBJ2-1, with 13 central nucleotides matching TRBD2. The source is a boy aged 2 to 9 in good health. The sequencing sample was made of blood. The DNA sequence is TGTGCCAGCAGGTCAACTAGCGGGAGGGCCTCTCAGTTCTTC. Its protein product is CASRSTSGRASQFF.